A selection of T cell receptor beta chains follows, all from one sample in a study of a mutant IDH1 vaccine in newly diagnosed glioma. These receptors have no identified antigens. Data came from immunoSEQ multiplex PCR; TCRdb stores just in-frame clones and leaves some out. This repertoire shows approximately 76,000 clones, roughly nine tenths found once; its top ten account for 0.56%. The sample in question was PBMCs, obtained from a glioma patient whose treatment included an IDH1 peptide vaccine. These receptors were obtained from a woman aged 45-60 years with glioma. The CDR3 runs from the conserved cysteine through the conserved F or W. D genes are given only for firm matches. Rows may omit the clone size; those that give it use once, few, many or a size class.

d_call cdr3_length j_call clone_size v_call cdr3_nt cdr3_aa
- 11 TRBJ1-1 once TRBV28 TGTGCCAGCAGTTTAGGGTCTGAAGCTTTCTTT CASSLGSEAFF
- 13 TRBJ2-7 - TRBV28 TGTGCCAGCAGTCTCCGGGGCCTCTACGAGCAGTACTTC CASSLRGLYEQYF
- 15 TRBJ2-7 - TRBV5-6 TGTGCCAGCAGCCAGGACACCCCGACCCTCTACGAGCAGTACTTC CASSQDTPTLYEQYF
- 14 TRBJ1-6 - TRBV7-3 TGTGCCAGCAGTCACGGCCCATATAATTCACCCCTCCACTTT CASSHGPYNSPLHF
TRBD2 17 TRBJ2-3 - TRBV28 TGTGCCAGCAGCCCCGGAGTAGCGGGAGGAAGCACAGATACGCAGTATTTT CASSPGVAGGSTDTQYF
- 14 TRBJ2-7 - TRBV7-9 TGTGCCAGCAGCTTACAGGAGAGCTCCTACGAGCAGTACTTC CASSLQESSYEQYF
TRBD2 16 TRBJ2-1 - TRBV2 TGTGCCAGCAGTGCAAGCGGGAGTAGCTCCTACAATGAGCAGTTCTTC CASSASGSSSYNEQFF
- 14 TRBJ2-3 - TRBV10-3 TGTGCCATCAGTGAAGTAGCGGGCACAGATACGCAGTATTTT CAISEVAGTDTQYF
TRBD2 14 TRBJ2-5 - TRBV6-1 TGTGCCAGCAGTGAGAAGCGGGAGGTCAAGACCCAGTACTTC CASSEKREVKTQYF
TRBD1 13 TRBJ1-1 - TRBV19 TGTGCCAGTAGGGACAGGGGCGCCACTGAAGCTTTCTTT CASRDRGATEAFF
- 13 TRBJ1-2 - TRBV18 TGTGCCAGCTCACCGGGAGCGGATCGAGGCTACACCTTC CASSPGADRGYTF
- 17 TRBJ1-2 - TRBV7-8 TGTGCCAGCAGCCCTTTGTTAGCCGGCAGGGGAGAGGGTGGCTACACCTTC CASSPLLAGRGEGGYTF
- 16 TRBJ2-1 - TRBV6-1 TGTGCCAGCAGTGAACGAGGGTCGCTTCTATACAATGAGCAGTTCTTC CASSERGSLLYNEQFF
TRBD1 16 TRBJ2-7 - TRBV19 TGTGCCAGTAGTCCCGTGGGACAGGTACCATCCTACGAGCAGTACTTC CASSPVGQVPSYEQYF
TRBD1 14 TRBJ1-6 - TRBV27 TGTGCCAGCAGCCTCGACAGGGGGAATTCACCCCTCCACTTT CASSLDRGNSPLHF
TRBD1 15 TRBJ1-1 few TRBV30 TGTGCCTGGAGTGTACTTGACAGGGAGAACACTGAAGCTTTCTTT CAWSVLDRENTEAFF
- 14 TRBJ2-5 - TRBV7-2 TGTGCCAGCAGCTTCGGGATCGGAGCGGAGACCCAGTACTTC CASSFGIGAETQYF
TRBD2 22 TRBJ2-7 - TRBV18 TGTGCCAGCTCACCACCGCGCCCGTCAAATACTAGCGGGAGGGTGCCCTCCTACGAGCAGTACTTC CASSPPRPSNTSGRVPSYEQYF
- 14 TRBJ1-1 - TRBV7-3 TGTGCCAGCAGTTACATGGAGGGGGACACTGAAGCTTTCTTT CASSYMEGDTEAFF
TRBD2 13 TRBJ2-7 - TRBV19 TGTGCCAGTAGTATCGGTCTAGCGGACGAGCAGTACTTC CASSIGLADEQYF